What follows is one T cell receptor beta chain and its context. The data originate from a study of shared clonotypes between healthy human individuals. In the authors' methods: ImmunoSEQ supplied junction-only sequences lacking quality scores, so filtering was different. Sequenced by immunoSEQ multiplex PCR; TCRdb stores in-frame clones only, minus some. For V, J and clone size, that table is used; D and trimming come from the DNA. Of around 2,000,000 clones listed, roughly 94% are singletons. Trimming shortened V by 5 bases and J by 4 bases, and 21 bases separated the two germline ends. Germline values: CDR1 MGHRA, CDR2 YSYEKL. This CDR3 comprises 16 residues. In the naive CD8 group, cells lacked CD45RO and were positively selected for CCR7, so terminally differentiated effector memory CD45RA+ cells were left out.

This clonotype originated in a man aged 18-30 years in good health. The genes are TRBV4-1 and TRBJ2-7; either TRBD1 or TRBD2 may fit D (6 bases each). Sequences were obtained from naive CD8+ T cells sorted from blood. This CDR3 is CASSLYVGGEEYEQYF. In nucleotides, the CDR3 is TGCGCCAGCAGCTTATACGTGGGGGGCGAGGAATACGAGCAGTACTTC.